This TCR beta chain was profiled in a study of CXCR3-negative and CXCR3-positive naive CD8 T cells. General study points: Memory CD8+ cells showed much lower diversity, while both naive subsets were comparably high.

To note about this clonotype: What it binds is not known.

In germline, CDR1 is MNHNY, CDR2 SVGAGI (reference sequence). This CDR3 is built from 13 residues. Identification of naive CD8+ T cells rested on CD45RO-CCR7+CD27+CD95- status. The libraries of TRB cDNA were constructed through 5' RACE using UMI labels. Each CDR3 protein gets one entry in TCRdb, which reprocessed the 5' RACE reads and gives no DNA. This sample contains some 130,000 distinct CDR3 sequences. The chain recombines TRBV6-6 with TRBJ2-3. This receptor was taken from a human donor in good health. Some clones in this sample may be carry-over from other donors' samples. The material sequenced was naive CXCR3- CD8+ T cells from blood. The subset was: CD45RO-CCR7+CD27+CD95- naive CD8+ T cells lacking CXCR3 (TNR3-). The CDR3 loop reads CASSGATTDTQYF.